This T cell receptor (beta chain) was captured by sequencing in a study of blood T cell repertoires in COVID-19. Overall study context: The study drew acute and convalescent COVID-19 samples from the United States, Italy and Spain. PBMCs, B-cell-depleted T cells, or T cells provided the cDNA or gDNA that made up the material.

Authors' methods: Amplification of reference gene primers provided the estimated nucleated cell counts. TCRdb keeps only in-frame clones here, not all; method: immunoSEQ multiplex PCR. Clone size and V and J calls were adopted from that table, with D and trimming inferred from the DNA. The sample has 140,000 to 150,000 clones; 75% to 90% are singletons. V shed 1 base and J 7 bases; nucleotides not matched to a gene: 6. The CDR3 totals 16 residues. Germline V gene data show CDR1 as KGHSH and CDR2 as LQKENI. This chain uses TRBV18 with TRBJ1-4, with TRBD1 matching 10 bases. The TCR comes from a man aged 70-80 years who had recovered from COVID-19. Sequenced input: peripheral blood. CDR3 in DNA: TGTGCCAGCTCACCACTTCGACAGGGGGCGTCTGAAAAACTGTTTTTT. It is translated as CASSPLRQGASEKLFF.